The clone carrying this T cell receptor beta chain was counted only a few times. Antigen specificity is unknown. The V and J ends lost 3 bases and 6 bases, in that order; junction bases with no gene match: 11. The CDR3 contains 16 residues. Germline loops: CDR1 SGHTA, CDR2 FQGNSA. Using its own MiXCR run on the reads, TCRdb lists one record per CDR3 protein. The profile shows approximately 700,000 distinct CDR3 sequences, approximately 34% of them singletons. This sample is part of a study of T cell repertoires in cytomegalovirus infection. Across the study: TCR beta signatures that were public indicated CMV infection and matching HLA type. Whole-study findings and limits: HLA-C-restricted CMV clonotypes gave the most frequent clonotype in two of eight donors.

The sample comprised PBMCs. The V call is TRBV7-2, the J call TRBJ2-1, with 7 bases matching TRBD2. The receptor's source is a human donor in good health (CMV status not recorded). Some clones in this sample may be carry-over from other donors' samples. CDR3 nucleotide sequence: TGTGCCAGCAGCTTTCCGAACGGGAGGAAGGGCAATGAGCAGTTCTTC. It specifies CASSFPNGRKGNEQFF.